This T cell receptor beta chain was retrieved from a study of shared clonotypes between healthy human individuals. Only Caucasian adults living in Nashville, Tennessee made up the donor group. Here immunoSEQ multiplex PCR was the method, and the copy in TCRdb shows in-frame clones only, minus some. Of 2 million to 2.5 million clones in the sample, about 90% were seen once. The V and J ends lost 0 bases and 5 bases respectively, with 13 bases between them. Germline values: CDR1 MDHEN, CDR2 SYDVKM. The CDR3 has 15 amino acids. The V call is TRBV28, the J call TRBJ1-1; possibly TRBD1 for D (6 bases). The clonotype originates from a man younger than 30 in good health. Some clones in this sample may be carry-over from other donors' samples. Sequencing was performed on naive CD4+ T cells from PBMCs. The subset denotes: CD45RA+ positively selected. CDR3 region: CASSLWAGEGTEAFF. The CDR3 coding sequence is TGTGCCAGCAGTTTATGGGCAGGGGAGGGGACTGAAGCTTTCTTT.